A single TCR beta chain is shown here with its context. This specimen comes from a study of cytomegalovirus exposure and HLA in healthy donors. Assay: immunoSEQ multiplex PCR; the TCRdb copy retains only in-frame clones and omits some. This table holds 50,000 or so clones, over 75% found once. The sequence derives from a woman between 25 and 40 years old in good health and CMV-seronegative. The sample was PBMCs.

CDR3 bases: TGTGCTAGTGGTACGTACTCAATCGTACGGTACGAGCAGTACTTC. Translation: CASGTYSIVRYEQYF. The genes are TRBV12-5 and TRBJ2-7; D uncertain. Germline values: CDR1 LGHNT, CDR2 FRNRAP. V lost 5 bases and J lost 4, with 18 bases in between. This CDR3 has 15 residues.